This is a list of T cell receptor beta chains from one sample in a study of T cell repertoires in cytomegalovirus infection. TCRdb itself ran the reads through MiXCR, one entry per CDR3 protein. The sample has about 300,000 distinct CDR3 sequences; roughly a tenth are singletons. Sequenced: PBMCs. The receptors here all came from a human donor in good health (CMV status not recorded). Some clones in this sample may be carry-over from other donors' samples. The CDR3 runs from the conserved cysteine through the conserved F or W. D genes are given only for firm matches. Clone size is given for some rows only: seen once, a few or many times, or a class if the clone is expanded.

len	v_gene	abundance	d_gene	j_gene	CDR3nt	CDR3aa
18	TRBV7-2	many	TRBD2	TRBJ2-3	TGTGCCAGCAGCTTCGCACAGCGCGGGGGGGCCCCAGCAGATACGCAGTATTTT	CASSFAQRGGAPADTQYF
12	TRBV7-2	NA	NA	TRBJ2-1	TGTGCCAGCACCGGGGCGTACAATGAGCAGTTCTTC	CASTGAYNEQFF
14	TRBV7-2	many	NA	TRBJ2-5	TGTGCCAGCAGCTTGGGGCTGAGACAAGAGACCCAGTACTTC	CASSLGLRQETQYF
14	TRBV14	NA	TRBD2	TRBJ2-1	TGTGCCAGCAGCCAGCGGGGGGGCCTATATGAGCAGTTCTTC	CASSQRGGLYEQFF
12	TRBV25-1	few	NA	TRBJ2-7	TGTGCCAGCAGTGACCAGGGCTACGAGCAGTACTTC	CASSDQGYEQYF
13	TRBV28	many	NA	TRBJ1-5	TGTGCCAGCAGTTTCCCCGGGAATCAGCCCCAGCATTTT	CASSFPGNQPQHF
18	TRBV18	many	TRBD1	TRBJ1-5	TGTGCCAGCTCACCAATTCGGGACAGCCATCATAGCAATCAGCCCCAGCATTTT	CASSPIRDSHHSNQPQHF
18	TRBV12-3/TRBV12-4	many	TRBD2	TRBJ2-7	TGTGCCAGCAGTTTTAGTTCGAGGAGCGGGGGGAACTCCTACGAGCAGTACTTC	CASSFSSRSGGNSYEQYF
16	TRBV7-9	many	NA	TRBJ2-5	TGTGCCAGCAGCCAACGTTCTGGGGGGTACCAAGAGACCCAGTACTTC	CASSQRSGGYQETQYF
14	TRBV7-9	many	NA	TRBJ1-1	TGTGCCAGCAGCCGCTATGGGGCGAACACTGAAGCTTTCTTT	CASSRYGANTEAFF
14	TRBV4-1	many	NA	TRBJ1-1	TGCGCCAGCAGCCAAGCGCCAACCGATACTGAAGCTTTCTTT	CASSQAPTDTEAFF